This record covers a single TCR beta chain. No cognate antigen has been identified for it. No clone much larger than this one lies a single base away; base qualities are absent. This sample was included in a study of shared clonotypes between healthy human individuals (dated by TCRdb to about 2020). Background on the whole study: The cohort comprised a couple of women and three men aged 18 to 49 years. To increase sequencing depth and limit assay-specific biases, TCR repertoire library preparation and sequencing were carried out by different laboratories using diverse techniques. Per donor, leukapheresis produced somewhere between about 0.9 and 9 billion PBMCs. For each donor, three plates each were used for CD4 naive and CD4 memory, two plates were used for CD8 naive, and one plate was used for CD8 memory. The study deeply sequenced blood TCR repertoires of about 5 healthy adults to estimate repertoire size and the extent of clonotype sharing between individuals. Overall study results and their limits: The small number of donors limited the genetic and exposure-history diversity represented. Larger estimated clonotype richness was generally found for naive subsets than for memory subsets. Incomplete sequencing was indicated by rarefaction of sorted-subset datasets, despite the large sequencing depth. Sampling was limited to blood, and TCR repertoires in tissue likely differ from TCR repertoires in blood. Across a handful of donors, 4.5% to 6.5% of naive CD4, 3% to 3.5% of naive CD8, roughly 2.3% of memory CD4, and over 0.35% of memory CD8 clonotypes were shared. Pairwise subsampling led to the expectation that sequencing depth would affect the degree of clonotype sharing among donors. Compared with non-shared clonotypes, the clonotypes found in all four sorted-subset donors had higher generation probabilities.

The donors were healthy, HIV-negative adults who had no recently reported acute infections or vaccinations. Every donor was a Caucasian adult living in Nashville, Tennessee, USA. CD4+ T cells were enriched through magnetic negative selection, after which naive cells were positively selected on CD45RA and the remaining negative fraction served as the memory subset. After blood collection by leukapheresis, PBMCs were isolated using Ficoll-Histopaque density gradient centrifugation and then cryopreserved in the vapor phase of liquid nitrogen. Analytical flow cytometry was used to check the purity and quantity of every magnetically sorted T cell population. Each sorted fraction had its genomic DNA isolated and then quantified by UV absorbance on a Nanodrop 2000c. V lost 0 bases and J lost 9 bases, and the count of bases not matched to a germline gene is 26. The CDR3 spans 21 residues, from the cysteine through the phenylalanine. Of the read, only the CDR3 DNA is kept; its 63 bases are in frame from base 1. Per the germline V gene (reference sequence), MNHEY is the CDR1 and SMNVEV is the CDR2.

Using the deep immunoSEQ assay, TCR CDR3 regions were amplified from genomic DNA by multiplex PCR. Extracted genomic DNA from each cell subset was spread evenly across all wells of several immunoSEQ 96-well plates, with each plate serving as a replicate. For sorted subsets, each replicate PCR was loaded with approximately 200 ng genomic DNA, equivalent to about 30,000 T cell genomes. Purified libraries were quantified with a Qubit 3.0 fluorometer, sized on a Bioanalyzer 2100, and re-quantified with the KAPA Library Quantification kit. Every immunoSEQ 96-well plate was sequenced on a separate single-read 150-cycle Illumina NextSeq 550 flow cell. The authors' pipeline ran thus. Because the immunoSEQ output included only junctional sequences and no quality scores, the filtering could not be the same as the filtering used for full-length reads. Sequences were annotated with PyIR, a Python wrapper for IgBLAST v1.9, and V/J genes and CDR3 were assigned using IMGT germline references. Reads with weak V/J assignments (E-value above 1e-6), missing CDR3, stop codons, out-of-frame junctions, or ambiguous translated residues were removed. A V3J clonotype was defined by an identical inferred V gene, J gene, and CDR3 amino acid sequence. The percentage overlap between two repertoires was calculated by dividing the number of shared unique clonotypes by the size of the smaller repertoire. Repertoire richness was assessed with RTK rarefaction, the Chao1 estimator, and Recon v2.1 estimates of unobserved clonotypes. OLGA was used to compute generation probabilities for all TCRbeta clonotypes that the gDNA method yielded from a handful of donors. TCRdb stores this immuneACCESS table with in-frame sequences only. Part of the clones is absent; in the studies checked, under half of the shortfall reflects unresolved V genes, and no reason is known for the rest. V, J and clone size are taken as reported in that table, and D and trimming were inferred from the DNA itself. Within this sample are 190,000 or so clones, with 65% to 80% of them counted one time only. Around 9.3% of the sample is held by the ten biggest clonotypes.

Sequencing was done on a sample of memory CD4+ T cells sorted from blood. According to the study, the label for this sample's cell subset or site signals: CD45RA-negative fraction. The sequence joins TRBV27 to TRBJ2-1; 7 central nucleotides agree with TRBD2. The sequence was obtained from a man aged 25-40 years in good health. The DNA is TGTGCCAGCAGTTTATCGGCCCCCCTCGGCGGGAGTTTCCTACCCCCGGGTGAGCAGTTCTTC. It encodes CASSLSAPLGGSFLPPGEQFF.